This paragraph covers one TCR beta chain sequence. The antigen is undetermined. Sequencing used immunoSEQ multiplex PCR; TCRdb keeps in-frame clones, though not all of them. The sample lists 280,000 or so clones; around nine tenths were seen once. The germline gives CDR1 LGHNA, CDR2 YSLEER. Deletions cut 1 base from V and 5 bases from J, with 12 bases between. This CDR3 has 14 amino acids. The donors formed part of the approximately 120-subject validation cohort, distinct from the roughly 700-subject first cohort. The sample belongs to a study of cytomegalovirus exposure and HLA in healthy donors. Study overall: Later, an analysis reported that the 95 to 150 validation repertoires had used the same platform as the roughly 650 first-cohort repertoires.

Findings and caveats of the study: Reportedly, cytomegalovirus status was diagnosed with high sensitivity and specificity. It was 150 or so TCR beta chains that were listed as cytomegalovirus-associated.

The rearrangement joins TRBV4-3 to TRBJ2-7, with a possible D match to TRBD2 (6 bases). Sequenced input: PBMCs. The TCR comes from a woman aged 18-35 years in good health and CMV-seronegative. CDR3 in amino acids: CASSQVGRKDEQYF. The CDR3 DNA is TGCGCCAGCAGCCAAGTGGGGAGGAAGGACGAGCAGTACTTC.